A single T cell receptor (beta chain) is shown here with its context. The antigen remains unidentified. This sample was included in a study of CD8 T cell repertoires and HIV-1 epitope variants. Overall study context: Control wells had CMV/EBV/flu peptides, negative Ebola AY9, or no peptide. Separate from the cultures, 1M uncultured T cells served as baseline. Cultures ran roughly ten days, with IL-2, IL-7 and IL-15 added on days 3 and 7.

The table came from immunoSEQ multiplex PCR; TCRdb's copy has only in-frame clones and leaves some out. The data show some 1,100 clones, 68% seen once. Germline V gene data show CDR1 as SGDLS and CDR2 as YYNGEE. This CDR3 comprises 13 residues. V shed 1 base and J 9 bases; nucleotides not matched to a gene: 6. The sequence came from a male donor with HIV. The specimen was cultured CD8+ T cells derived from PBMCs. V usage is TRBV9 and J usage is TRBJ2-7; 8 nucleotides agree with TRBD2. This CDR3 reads CASSVSGGEVQYF. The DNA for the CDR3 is TGTGCCAGCAGCGTATCGGGAGGGGAGGTGCAGTACTTC.